The clone carrying this T cell receptor (beta chain) was observed once. This record belongs to a study of blood T cell repertoires in COVID-19. Study context: Sites in the United States, Italy and Spain provided acute and convalescent COVID-19 samples. Sources were T cells, B-cell-depleted T cells, or PBMCs; the material itself was cDNA or gDNA.

Donors were grouped by their self-reported clinical history. In the original processing: Amplification of reference gene primers was used by the study to estimate nucleated cell counts. Generated by immunoSEQ multiplex PCR, the TCRdb table keeps only in-frame clones and is missing some. The V and J calls and clone size were taken over from that table, and D and trimming were inferred from the DNA. This repertoire shows 150,000 to 200,000 clones, roughly 77% found once; its top ten account for around a sixth. Germline V gene sequence: CDR1 SGHAT, CDR2 FQNNGV. The CDR3 runs 15 residues. The ends were cut back, 7 bases at V and 6 bases at J, with 18 bases in the middle.

The chain links TRBV11-2 to TRBJ2-2, with D maybe TRBD2 (5 bases). The specimen sequenced was PBMCs or T cells enriched from blood (not recorded which). This receptor was identified in a woman between 50 and 59 years old with acute COVID-19. Written as DNA, the CDR3 is TGTGCCAGCACTCGCCCAGAGGGCACACCCGGGGAGCTGTTTTTT. It codes for CASTRPEGTPGELFF.